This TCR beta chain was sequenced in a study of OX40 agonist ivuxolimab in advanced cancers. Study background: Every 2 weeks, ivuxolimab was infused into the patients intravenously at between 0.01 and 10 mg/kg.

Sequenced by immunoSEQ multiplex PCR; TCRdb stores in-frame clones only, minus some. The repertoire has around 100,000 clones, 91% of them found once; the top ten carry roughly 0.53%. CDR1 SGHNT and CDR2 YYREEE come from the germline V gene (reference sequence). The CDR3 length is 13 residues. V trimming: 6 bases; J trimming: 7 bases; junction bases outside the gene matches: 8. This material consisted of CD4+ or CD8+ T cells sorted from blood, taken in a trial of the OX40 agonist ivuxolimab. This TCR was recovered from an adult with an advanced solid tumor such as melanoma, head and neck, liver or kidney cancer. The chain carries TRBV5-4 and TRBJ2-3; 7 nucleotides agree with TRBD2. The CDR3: CASNPPSGNTQYF. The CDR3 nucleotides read TGTGCCAGCAACCCCCCTAGCGGAAATACGCAGTATTTT.